The 18 T cell receptor beta chains listed next were all sequenced from one sample in a study of cytotoxic CD8 clonotypes in ibrutinib-treated CLL. Only in-frame clones appear in the TCRdb table, and some are missing; sequencing was by immunoSEQ multiplex PCR. Of approximately 23,000 clones listed, approximately 72% are singletons. The specimen was PBMCs, collected before ibrutinib treatment. The receptors originated from a human donor with chronic lymphocytic leukemia.

This clone was detected a few times. The rearrangement uses TRBV27 and TRBJ2-3; 10 positions agree with TRBD1. V was pared by 8 bases and J by 2 bases, with 13 bases of the junction left unmatched. The CDR3 is 17 amino acids. Germline V gene lookup returns CDR1 MNHEY and CDR2 SMNVEV (reference sequence). The CDR3, as DNA: TGTGCCAGCGGTTGGACAGGGGGAGTCCTCACCACAGATACGCAGTATTTT. Translated, it gives CASGWTGGVLTTDTQYF.

The V call is TRBV18, the J call TRBJ2-7; 7 bases agree with TRBD2. The CDR3 is 14 amino acids. Germline V gene sequence: CDR1 KGHSH, CDR2 LQKENI. The J segment lost 2 bases and the V segment lost 3 bases, leaving 4 bases of the junction unmatched. The CDR3 sequence: CASSPREVPYEQYF. In nucleotides, the CDR3 is TGTGCCAGCTCACCCCGGGAGGTACCCTACGAGCAGTACTTC.

The genes are TRBV9 and TRBJ1-2, with 7 bases that match TRBD1. The germline CDR1 and CDR2 sequences are SGDLS and YYNGEE. The CDR3 spans 17 residues. With 4 bases clipped from V and 7 bases from J, the junction kept 19 bases outside the gene matches. The CDR3 is CASSIPWVAGGVGGYTF. CDR3 nucleotide sequence: TGTGCCAGCAGCATCCCCTGGGTGGCAGGGGGTGTCGGTGGCTACACCTTC.

The chain recombines TRBV12-5 with TRBJ1-5; D may be TRBD1 (6 bases). V was shortened by 4 bases and J by 2 bases, with 18 bases between the two germline ends. Germline values: CDR1 LGHNT, CDR2 FRNRAP. The CDR3 totals 17 residues. CDR3: CASGSPPGGAGNQPQHF. CDR3 DNA: TGTGCTAGTGGTTCCCCACCCGGGGGGGCGGGCAATCAGCCCCAGCATTTT.

The chain recombines TRBV5-1 with TRBJ1-2, with D possibly TRBD1 on 6 matching bases. The V end was cut by 5 bases, the J end by 0 bases, with 14 bases between. Germline lookup yields CDR1 SGHRS and CDR2 YFSETQ. The CDR3 is made up of 15 amino acids. The CDR3 DNA reads TGCGCCAGCAGACCCCGGGACACCTCTAACTATGGCTACACCTTC. As protein: CASRPRDTSNYGYTF.

The count of this clone is one. V is TRBV18 and J is TRBJ2-4; unclear D gene. Germline-derived CDR1 and CDR2 are KGHSH and LQKENI. The V and J ends lost 3 bases and 0 bases respectively, with 15 bases between them. The CDR3 is made up of 17 amino acids. Written as DNA, the CDR3 is TGTGCCAGCTCACCCCCTTGGGCCCAGCTAGCCAAAAACATTCAGTACTTC. It is translated as CASSPPWAQLAKNIQYF. Supplemented by reference TRBV18 and TRBJ2-4, the full variable domain reads NAGVMQNPRHLVRRRGQEARLRCSPMKGHSHVYWYRQLPEEGLKFMVYLQKENIIDESGMPKERFSAEFPKEGPSILRIQQVVRGDSAAYFCASSPPWAQLAKNIQYFGAGTRLSVL.

The chain employs TRBV28 and TRBJ2-3, with a tentative D call TRBD2 (5 bases). V shed 4 bases and J shed 2 bases, with 22 bases lying between them. The germline gives CDR1 MDHEN, CDR2 SYDVKM. The CDR3 is 18 amino acids. The CDR3 coding sequence is TGTGCCAGCAGTTCCCGGTCCCTTCTAGCAGATTTCACAGATACGCAGTATTTT. Protein sequence: CASSSRSLLADFTDTQYF.

The genes are TRBV28 and TRBJ1-1; tentative D call: TRBD1 (5 bases). From germline, CDR1 is MDHEN and CDR2 SYDVKM. The ends were cut back, 6 bases at V and 4 bases at J, with 12 bases in the middle. This CDR3 is built from 13 residues. The CDR3 region is CASRLQATTEAFF. CDR3 in DNA: TGTGCCAGCAGGCTACAGGCGACCACTGAAGCTTTCTTT.

The CDR3 protein is CASRGLAGVGEQYF. The CDR3 region has the DNA TGTGCCAGCAGAGGACTAGCGGGAGTTGGAGAGCAGTACTTC. The V gene is TRBV28, the J gene TRBJ2-7, with TRBD2 identical over 13 bases. CDR1 and CDR2 from the germline V gene are MDHEN and SYDVKM. The V segment lost 6 bases and the J segment 7 bases; nucleotides outside the gene matches: 6. The CDR3 extends over 14 amino acids.

CDR3 DNA: TGCGCCAGCAGCAAAGCTGGCGGGAGCTCCTACGAGCAGTACTTC. As protein: CASSKAGGSSYEQYF. The chain employs TRBV4-1 and TRBJ2-7; 7 bases line up with TRBD2. The CDR3 totals 15 residues. Germline V lookup: CDR1 MGHRA, CDR2 YSYEKL. With 5 bases clipped from V and 0 bases from J, the junction kept 7 bases outside the gene matches.

CDR3 coding DNA: TGTGCCAGCAGCTCCGGGCTTAACACTGAAGCTTTCTTT. Its protein product is CASSSGLNTEAFF. The genes are TRBV11-2 and TRBJ1-1; no clear D. The CDR3 length is 13 residues. Trimming stripped 4 bases from V and 2 bases from J, with 8 bases between. Looked up from germline, CDR1 is SGHAT and CDR2 is FQNNGV.

This rearrangement joins TRBV30 to TRBJ2-5; the D gene is possibly TRBD1 (5 bases). CDR1 is GTSNPN, CDR2 SVGIG, per germline (reference sequence). The CDR3 has 15 residues. V lost 0 bases to trimming and J lost 5 bases, with 16 bases between them. CDR3 sequence reads: CAWSVRSGIWETQYF. The CDR3 DNA follows: TGTGCCTGGAGTGTAAGGTCAGGGATCTGGGAGACCCAGTACTTC.

This clone was observed a handful of times. The V and J genes are TRBV9 and TRBJ1-6; 9 bases align to TRBD1. The CDR3 is 15 residues long. Germline V gives CDR1 SGDLS, CDR2 YYNGEE. J lost 7 bases, V lost 3 bases, and 5 bases had no gene match. CDR3 DNA sequence: TGTGCCAGCAGCGAACAGGGGGCTAGGAATTCACCCCTCCACTTT. As protein: CASSEQGARNSPLHF.

The chain recombines TRBV7-9 with TRBJ1-1; D is possibly TRBD1 (5 bases). Trimming took 4 bases from V and 1 from J, leaving 10 bases between them. This CDR3 has 14 residues. In germline, CDR1 is SEHNR, CDR2 FQNEAQ (reference sequence). The CDR3 nucleotides read TGTGCCAGCAGCTCCCCAGGGTGGAACACTGAAGCTTTCTTT. Protein sequence: CASSSPGWNTEAFF.

The V gene is TRBV11-2, the J gene TRBJ1-2, with 9 bases matching TRBD1. The V gene's germline CDR1 is SGHAT and CDR2 FQNNGV. V shed 2 bases, J shed 10 bases, and the junction held 8 bases outside the gene matches. This CDR3 has 14 amino acids. DNA of the CDR3: TGTGCCAGCAGCTTAACAGGGGGCGGGCCCTCCTACACCTTC. Protein: CASSLTGGGPSYTF.

V and J are TRBV11-1 and TRBJ2-7; 13 bases fit TRBD2. Germline values: CDR1 SGHAT, CDR2 FQDESV (reference sequence). V gave up 5 bases and J gave up 4 bases; unmatched junction bases: 2. The CDR3 length is 14 residues. CDR3: CASSTSGRAYEQYF. As DNA, the CDR3 is TGTGCCAGCAGCACTAGCGGGAGGGCATACGAGCAGTACTTC.

The chain recombines TRBV7-3 with TRBJ2-3; 10 nucleotides line up with TRBD2. Germline trimming cut 2 bases from V and 6 bases from J; bases unmatched to any gene: 17. The germline V gene encodes CDR1 SGHTA and CDR2 FQGTGA. This CDR3 is built from 19 residues. The CDR3 DNA reads as TGTGCCAGCAGCTTATTATTAGGCCGCGCGAGCGGGAGGGGTGATACGCAGTATTTT. Protein product: CASSLLLGRASGRGDTQYF.

This clone has a handful of counts. This chain uses TRBV5-4 with TRBJ1-2; 7 bases align to TRBD1. CDR3 size: 16 residues. CDR1 and CDR2 from the germline V gene are SGHNT and YYREEE (reference sequence). With V trimmed by 3 bases and J by 8 bases, 16 bases remained unmatched. The CDR3 region has the DNA TGTGCCAGCAGCTCCGGGACAGCAAATAAGATAATGGGCTACACCTTC. Its protein is CASSSGTANKIMGYTF. Full variable domain (missing parts from reference TRBV5-4 and TRBJ1-2): ETGVTQSPTHLIKTRGQQVTLRCSSQSGHNTVSWYQQALGQGPQFIFQYYREEENGRGNFPPRFSGLQFPNYSSELNVNALELDDSALYLCASSSGTANKIMGYTFGSGTRLTVV.